This T cell receptor beta chain stems from a study of blood T cell repertoires in COVID-19. Study summary: Specimens from acute and convalescent COVID-19 originated in the United States, Italy and Spain.

Under the authors' procedure: Quantification of nucleated cells was approximated via reference gene primer amplification. Generated by immunoSEQ multiplex PCR, the TCRdb table keeps only in-frame clones and is missing some. V, J and clone size derive from that table, while D and trimming were established from the DNA sequence. The data hold about 140,000 clones, with 70% to 80% observed a single time. The CDR3 spans 14 residues. The TCR was taken from a woman older than 75 with active or convalescent COVID-19. The rearrangement links TRBV21-1 to TRBJ1-2; whether TRBD1, the table's D call, matches the DNA was not checked. TRBV21-1 has pseudogene status. The sample consisted of peripheral blood. The CDR3 region has the DNA TGTGCCAGCAGCAAATACCAGGGAAACTATGGCTACACCTTC. The encoded protein is CASSKYQGNYGYTF.